One and the same sample provided the 27 T cell receptor beta chains below, sequenced in a study of cytomegalovirus exposure and HLA in healthy donors. Primers for the PCR totalled 60 Vbeta and 13 Jbeta. Repertoires were generated with immunoSEQ multiplex PCR, while TCRdb's copy carries only in-frame clones and drops some. The sample lists about 120,000 clones, roughly 80% occurring once. Input material: PBMCs. All receptors derive from a woman aged 40 to 50 in good health and CMV-seropositive.

Here the CDR3 DNA reads TGTGCCAGCAGCTTGAGGCAGGGAGGTACAGATACGCAGTATTTT. It is translated as CASSLRQGGTDTQYF. The chain joins TRBV5-4 to TRBJ2-3, with D maybe TRBD2 (6 bases). V shed 1 base and J shed 3 bases, with 12 bases lying between them. The CDR3 is made up of 15 amino acids. The V gene's germline CDR1 is SGHNT and CDR2 YYREEE (reference sequence).

J is TRBJ1-5 and V is TRBV6-1; no firm D call. The CDR3 totals 14 residues. Germline values: CDR1 MNHNS, CDR2 SASEGT. With 3 bases removed from V and 7 bases from J, the gap between germline ends came to 13 bases. The chain's CDR3 is CASSDLVRWQPQHF. The DNA of the CDR3 is TGTGCCAGCAGTGATTTGGTGAGGTGGCAGCCCCAGCATTTT.

The rearrangement links TRBV30 to TRBJ2-5, with D possibly matching TRBD2 (5 bases). CDR1 is GTSNPN and CDR2 is SVGIG in the germline V gene (reference sequence). The V end was cut by 2 bases, the J end by 8 bases, with 9 bases between. CDR3 length: 11 residues. The DNA of the CDR3 is TGTGCCTGGAGTCACCGGGAAACCCAGTACTTC. Amino acids: CAWSHRETQYF.

The DNA for the CDR3 is TGTGCCAGTAGTACCTGGCTACTAGCGGGAGGGCCCTGGAATACGCAGTATTTT. Translating it yields CASSTWLLAGGPWNTQYF. The V and J genes are TRBV19 and TRBJ2-3, with 13 bases aligning to TRBD2. Per germline, CDR1 LNHDA and CDR2 SQIVND (reference sequence). The J segment lost 7 bases and the V segment lost 4 bases, leaving 14 bases of the junction unmatched. The CDR3 is 18 residues long.

This chain joins TRBV10-2 and TRBJ1-5; 10 bases are shared with TRBD1. Trimming at V came to 3 bases and at J to 6 bases, leaving 8 bases not matched to a gene. This CDR3 contains 16 residues. The germline V gene has CDR1 WSHSY and CDR2 SAAADI. The CDR3 loop reads CASSDGWDRGGQPQHF. As DNA, the CDR3 is TGCGCCAGCAGTGACGGCTGGGACAGGGGTGGTCAGCCCCAGCATTTT.

This chain links TRBV15 with TRBJ2-7; 7 bases map to TRBD2. The CDR3 is 17 amino acids. V trimming: 0 bases; J trimming: 4 bases; junction bases outside the gene matches: 12. Germline CDR1 reads LNHNV; CDR2 reads YYDKDF (reference sequence). CDR3 DNA sequence: TGTGCCACCAGCAGAGAGGGGGGGACTTCATTCCGTTACGAGCAGTACTTC. Amino acid sequence: CATSREGGTSFRYEQYF.

This clone was picked up one time. The genes are TRBV27 and TRBJ1-4; D remains unclear. V lost 2 bases to trimming and J lost 3 bases, with 16 bases between them. The CDR3 has 17 amino acids. The germline V gene encodes CDR1 MNHEY and CDR2 SMNVEV (reference sequence). Here the CDR3 reads CASSLISRGSANEKLFF. CDR3 bases: TGTGCCAGCAGTTTAATATCACGAGGGTCTGCTAATGAAAAACTGTTTTTT.

CDR3 in DNA: TGTGCCAGCAGCGGGGGACTGACAGCGAACACTGAAGCTTTCTTT. Translating gives CASSGGLTANTEAFF. The rearrangement joins TRBV9 to TRBJ1-1, with D perhaps matching TRBD1 (5 bases). Trimming took off 3 bases at V and 1 base at J, with 13 bases between the two ends. From germline, CDR1 is SGDLS and CDR2 YYNGEE. There are 15 residues in the CDR3.

The genes are TRBV4-1 and TRBJ1-5; 11 positions match TRBD1. The CDR3 spans 17 residues. The V and J ends lost 4 bases and 7 bases, in that order; junction bases with no gene match: 12. In germline, CDR1 is MGHRA, CDR2 YSYEKL. The CDR3 protein is CASSPSDRDRGIQPQHF. As DNA, the CDR3 is TGCGCCAGCAGCCCGAGCGACCGGGACAGGGGGATCCAGCCCCAGCATTTT.

This clone was seen only once. The chain joins TRBV6-5 to TRBJ2-1, with 11 bases aligning to TRBD2. The CDR3 is made up of 16 amino acids. Per the germline V gene, CDR1 is MNHEY and CDR2 is SVGAGI. V lost 0 bases to trimming and J lost 6 bases; unmatched junction nucleotides: 4. CDR3 protein: CASSYSSGGAGNEQFF. The CDR3 DNA sequence: TGTGCCAGCAGTTACTCTAGCGGGGGGGCAGGCAATGAGCAGTTCTTC.

The J gene is TRBJ1-4, the V gene TRBV2; D is undetermined. Germline-derived CDR1 and CDR2 are SNHLY and FYNNEI. V shed 6 bases and J shed 4 bases, with 12 bases lying between them. CDR3 length: 14 residues. The CDR3: CASSRAGSNEKLFF. The CDR3 nucleotides read TGTGCCAGCAGCAGAGCTGGGAGTAATGAAAAACTGTTTTTT.

The CDR3 nucleotides are TGTGCCATCAGTCTAGCGGCCGCCTACGAGCAGTACTTC. It yields the protein CAISLAAAYEQYF. The chain recombines TRBV10-3 with TRBJ2-7; 7 bases fit TRBD2. The V and J ends lost 5 bases and 2 bases, in that order; junction bases with no gene match: 3. The CDR3 spans 13 residues. Germline V gives CDR1 ENHRY, CDR2 SYGVKD.

The gene calls are TRBV27 and TRBJ1-2; 8 bases fit TRBD1. The CDR3 loop spans 13 amino acids. J was trimmed by 6 bases and V by 6 bases; bases with no gene match: 6. Germline CDR1 MNHEY, CDR2 SMNVEV (reference sequence). The CDR3 DNA reads as TGTGCCAGCAGCCCAGGGGGCCGGGATGGCTACACCTTC. It encodes CASSPGGRDGYTF.

In this sample, this clone turned up once. The chain couples TRBV6-1 to TRBJ1-2, with D unclear. This CDR3 spans 14 amino acids. The V end was cut by 1 base, the J end by 1 base, with 7 bases between. Per germline, CDR1 MNHNS and CDR2 SASEGT. CDR3 sequence reads: CASSEGPDNYGYTF. The CDR3 DNA is TGTGCCAGCAGTGAAGGGCCAGATAACTATGGCTACACCTTC.

The V gene is TRBV19, the J gene TRBJ1-3; no firm D call. The V gene lost 1 base and the J gene lost 2 bases, with 9 bases spanning the gap. The CDR3 covers 15 residues. Germline V gene sequence: CDR1 LNHDA, CDR2 SQIVND (reference sequence). This CDR3 reads CASSIGPGTGNTIYF. The CDR3 DNA reads TGTGCCAGTAGTATAGGGCCCGGGACTGGAAACACCATATATTTT. The variable domain in full, completed from reference TRBV19 and TRBJ1-3, reads DGGITQSPKYLFRKEGQNVTLSCEQNLNHDAMYWYRQDPGQGLRLIYYSQIVNDFQKGDIAEGYSVSREKKESFPLTVTSAQKNPTAFYLCASSIGPGTGNTIYFGEGSWLTVV.

This chain joins TRBV11-2 and TRBJ1-2; 7 bases match TRBD1. The CDR3 is 14 residues long. J lost 3 bases, V lost 4 bases, and 5 bases had no gene match. Germline CDR1 and CDR2: SGHAT and FQNNGV. The DNA for the CDR3 is TGTGCCAGCAGCTCACAGGGGATTGACTATGGCTACACCTTC. Protein: CASSSQGIDYGYTF. Together with reference TRBV11-2 and TRBJ1-2, the CDR3 gives the full variable domain: EAGVAQSPRYKIIEKRQSVAFWCNPISGHATLYWYQQILGQGPKLLIQFQNNGVVDDSQLPKDRFSAERLKGVDSTLKIQPAKLEDSAVYLCASSSQGIDYGYTFGSGTRLTVV.

The J gene is TRBJ1-3, the V gene TRBV2, with D unclear. Per germline, CDR1 SNHLY and CDR2 FYNNEI. This CDR3 has 14 amino acids. Trimming pared 3 bases from V and 2 bases from J, leaving 8 bases between. CDR3 in amino acids: CASSERATGNTIYF. DNA for the CDR3: TGTGCCAGCAGTGAGAGGGCTACTGGAAACACCATATATTTT.

V gene TRBV19 combines with J gene TRBJ2-7; 7 bases map to TRBD2. Germline CDR1 reads LNHDA; CDR2 reads SQIVND (reference sequence). V shed 9 bases, J shed 2 bases, and the junction held 4 bases outside the gene matches. This CDR3 spans 12 amino acids. In nucleotides, the CDR3 is TGTGCCAGCCGCCGGGGGGCCTACGAGCAGTACTTC. Protein product: CASRRGAYEQYF.

This sequence joins TRBV4-1 and TRBJ2-5, with TRBD1 identical over 9 bases. Germline V lookup: CDR1 MGHRA, CDR2 YSYEKL. This CDR3 has 15 amino acids. V trimming: 4 bases; J trimming: 1 base; junction bases outside the gene matches: 4. The CDR3 nucleotides are TGCGCCAGCAGCCCGACAGGGGGAACCCAAGAGACCCAGTACTTC. This sequence encodes CASSPTGGTQETQYF.

V gene TRBV15 combines with J gene TRBJ1-4; 7 bases match TRBD1. The CDR3 has 14 amino acids. Germline CDR1 is LNHNV and CDR2 is YYDKDF (reference sequence). V shed 5 bases and J 7 bases; nucleotides not matched to a gene: 7. The CDR3 DNA follows: TGTGCCACCAGCCGACAGGGATTCGGTGAAAAACTGTTTTTT. Translating gives CATSRQGFGEKLFF.

This rearrangement joins TRBV6-1 to TRBJ2-7, with D possibly TRBD2 on 6 matching bases. Germline V gives CDR1 MNHNS, CDR2 SASEGT. The V and J ends lost 2 bases and 2 bases respectively, with 13 bases between them. The CDR3 has 15 residues. In nucleotides, the CDR3 is TGTGCCAGCAGTGAAATAGGTGGGACTCCCTACGAGCAGTACTTC. It is translated as CASSEIGGTPYEQYF.

To note about this clone: The junction and the germline gene differ at one end; a read error may be behind it. The chain recombines TRBV4-3 with TRBJ1-2, with TRBD1 identical over 7 bases. The CDR3 loop spans 14 amino acids. Germline assignment: CDR1 LGHNA and CDR2 YSLEER. CDR3 sequence (DNA): TGCGTCAGCAGCCAAGGGACAGATGACTATGGCTACACCTTC. This codes for CVSSQGTDDYGYTF.

The V and J genes are TRBV6-5 and TRBJ2-5; 9 bases fit TRBD1. Germline values: CDR1 MNHEY, CDR2 SVGAGI. With V trimmed by 5 bases and J by 6 bases, 4 bases remained unmatched. This CDR3 is built from 13 residues. The CDR3 is CASSLGQGKTQYF. The CDR3 nucleotides read TGTGCCAGCAGTCTGGGACAGGGCAAGACCCAGTACTTC.

This clone was counted only a few times. This CDR3 is CASSEGRGTYEQYF. DNA for the CDR3: TGTGCCAGCAGTGAGGGTCGGGGGACGTACGAGCAGTACTTC. J is TRBJ2-7 and V is TRBV6-1; perhaps TRBD2 as D (6 bases). CDR1 MNHNS and CDR2 SASEGT come from the germline V gene. The CDR3 length is 14 residues. The V gene lost 3 bases and the J gene lost 4 bases, with 13 bases spanning the gap.

The chain links TRBV6-6 to TRBJ2-1, with a weak D call TRBD2 (5 bases). The CDR3 has 10 residues. Trimming shortened V by 6 bases and J by 10 bases, and 7 bases separated the two germline ends. Germline loops: CDR1 MNHNY, CDR2 SVGAGI (reference sequence). The CDR3 loop reads CASSQREQFF. The DNA of the CDR3 is TGTGCCAGCAGCCAGCGGGAGCAGTTCTTC.

The V and J genes are TRBV23-1 and TRBJ2-7; TRBD2 matches 7 bases. TRBV23-1 is an ORF; its function is uncertain. This CDR3 has 16 residues. Losses at the gene ends were 4 bases for V and 0 bases for J; bases not matched to a gene: 9. CDR3 region: CASSLVWRGTSYEQYF. In nucleotides, the CDR3 is TGCGCCAGCAGTCTAGTTTGGCGGGGGACCTCCTACGAGCAGTACTTC.

With respect to this clone: The same CDR3 is also encoded by other DNA sequences in this sample. The V and J genes are TRBV6-5 and TRBJ2-7; no definite D call. There are 13 residues in the CDR3. The germline V and J ends were trimmed by 0 bases and 1 base, with 4 bases remaining between them. Germline assignment: CDR1 MNHEY and CDR2 SVGAGI. As DNA, the CDR3 is TGTGCCAGCAGTTACTCCAGATCCTACGAGCAGTACTTC. This gives the protein CASSYSRSYEQYF.